What follows is one T cell receptor beta chain and its context. After removal of 0 bases from V and 2 bases from J, the junction contained 2 bases not matched to a gene. The CDR3 totals 15 residues. The germline CDR1 and CDR2 sequences are LGHNA and YSLEER. Only in-frame clones appear in the TCRdb table, and some are missing; sequencing was by immunoSEQ multiplex PCR. The sample has 20,000 to 25,000 clones, approximately 80% seen once. This specimen belongs to a study of T cell changes during pregnancy in multiple sclerosis. The chain is built from TRBV4-3 and TRBJ1-1; TRBD1 matches 8 bases. The material sequenced was CD8+ T cells from peripheral blood mononuclear cells, taken in the first trimester of pregnancy. The receptor was isolated from a female donor in good health, enrolled as a control in a pregnancy study. CDR3 DNA sequence: TGCGCCAGCAGCCAAGATGGACAGGGAAACACTGAAGCTTTCTTT. It yields the protein CASSQDGQGNTEAFF.